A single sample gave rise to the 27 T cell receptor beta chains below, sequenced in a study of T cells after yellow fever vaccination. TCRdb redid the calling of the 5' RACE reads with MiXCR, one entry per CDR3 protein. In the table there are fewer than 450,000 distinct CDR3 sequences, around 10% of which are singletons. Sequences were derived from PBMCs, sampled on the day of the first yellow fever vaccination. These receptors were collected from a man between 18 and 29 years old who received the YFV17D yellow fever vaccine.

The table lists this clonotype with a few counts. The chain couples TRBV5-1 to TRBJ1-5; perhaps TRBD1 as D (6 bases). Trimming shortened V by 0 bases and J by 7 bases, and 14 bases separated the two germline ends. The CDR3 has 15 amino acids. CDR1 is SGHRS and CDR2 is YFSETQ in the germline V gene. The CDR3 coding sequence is TGCGCCAGCAGCTTGGGGGCAGGGGTCGGGCAGCCCCAGCATTTT. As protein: CASSLGAGVGQPQHF. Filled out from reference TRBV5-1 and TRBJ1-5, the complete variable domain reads KAGVTQTPRYLIKTRGQQVTLSCSPISGHRSVSWYQQTPGQGLQFLFEYFSETQRNKGNFPGRFSGRQFSNSRSEMNVSTLELGDSALYLCASSLGAGVGQPQHFGDGTRLSIL.

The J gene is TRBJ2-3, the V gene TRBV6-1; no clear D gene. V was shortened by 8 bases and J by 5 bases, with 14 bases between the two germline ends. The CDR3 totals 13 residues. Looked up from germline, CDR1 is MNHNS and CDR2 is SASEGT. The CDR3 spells CASWRSFRDTQYF. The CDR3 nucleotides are TGTGCCAGCTGGCGGTCCTTCCGAGATACGCAGTATTTT.

CDR3 loop: CASWTGGISGANVLTF. CDR3 in DNA: TGCGCCAGCTGGACAGGGGGGATAAGCGGGGCCAACGTCCTGACTTTC. J is TRBJ2-6 and V is TRBV5-1; 10 bases match TRBD1. The CDR3 extends over 16 amino acids. Trimming at V came to 7 bases and at J to 4 bases, leaving 8 bases not matched to a gene. Per germline, CDR1 SGHRS and CDR2 YFSETQ.

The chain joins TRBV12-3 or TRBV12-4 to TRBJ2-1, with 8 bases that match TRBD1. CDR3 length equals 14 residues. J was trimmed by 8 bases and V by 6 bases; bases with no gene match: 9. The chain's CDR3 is CASRRTGLQDEQFF. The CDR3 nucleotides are TGTGCCAGCAGACGGACAGGGTTACAGGATGAGCAGTTCTTC.

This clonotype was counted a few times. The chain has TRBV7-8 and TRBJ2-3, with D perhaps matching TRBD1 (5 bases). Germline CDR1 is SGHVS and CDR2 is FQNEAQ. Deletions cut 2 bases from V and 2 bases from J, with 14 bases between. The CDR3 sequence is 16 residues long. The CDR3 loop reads CASSLRSLTATDTQYF. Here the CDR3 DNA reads TGTGCCAGCAGCTTAAGGTCGTTGACAGCCACAGATACGCAGTATTTT.

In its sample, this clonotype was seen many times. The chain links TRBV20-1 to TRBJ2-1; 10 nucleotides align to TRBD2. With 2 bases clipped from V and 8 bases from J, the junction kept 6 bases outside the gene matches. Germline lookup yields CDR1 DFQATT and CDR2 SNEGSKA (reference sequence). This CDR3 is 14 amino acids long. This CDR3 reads CSARTSGGADEQFF. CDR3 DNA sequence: TGCAGTGCTAGAACCAGCGGGGGGGCGGATGAGCAGTTCTTC.

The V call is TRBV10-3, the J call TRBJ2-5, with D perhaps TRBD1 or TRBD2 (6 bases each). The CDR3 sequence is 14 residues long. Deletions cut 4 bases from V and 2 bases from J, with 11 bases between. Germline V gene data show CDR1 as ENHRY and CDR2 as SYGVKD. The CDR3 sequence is CAISAGAIQETQYF. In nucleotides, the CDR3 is TGTGCCATCAGTGCGGGGGCTATACAAGAGACCCAGTACTTC.

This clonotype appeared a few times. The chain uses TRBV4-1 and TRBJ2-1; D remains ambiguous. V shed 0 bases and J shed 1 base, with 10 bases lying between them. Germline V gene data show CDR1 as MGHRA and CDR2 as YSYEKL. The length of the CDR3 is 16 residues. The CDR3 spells CASSQDMGGSYNEQFF. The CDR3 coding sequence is TGCGCCAGCAGCCAAGATATGGGTGGATCCTACAATGAGCAGTTCTTC.

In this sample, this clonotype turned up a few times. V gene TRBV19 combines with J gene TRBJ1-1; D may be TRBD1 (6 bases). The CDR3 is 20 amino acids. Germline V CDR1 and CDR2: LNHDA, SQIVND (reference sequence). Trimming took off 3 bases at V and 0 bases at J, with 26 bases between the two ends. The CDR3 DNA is TGTGCCAGTAGTATTGGCGGGACACCCTCATTCGGGGAGGTGAACACTGAAGCTTTCTTT. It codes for CASSIGGTPSFGEVNTEAFF.

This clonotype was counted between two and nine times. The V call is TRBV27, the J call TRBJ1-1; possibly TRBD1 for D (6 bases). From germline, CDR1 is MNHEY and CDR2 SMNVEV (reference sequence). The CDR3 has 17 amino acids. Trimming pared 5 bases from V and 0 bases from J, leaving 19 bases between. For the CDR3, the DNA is TGTGCCAGCAGTCCCCTCGGTCGTTCAGGGGTGAACACTGAAGCTTTCTTT. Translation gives CASSPLGRSGVNTEAFF.

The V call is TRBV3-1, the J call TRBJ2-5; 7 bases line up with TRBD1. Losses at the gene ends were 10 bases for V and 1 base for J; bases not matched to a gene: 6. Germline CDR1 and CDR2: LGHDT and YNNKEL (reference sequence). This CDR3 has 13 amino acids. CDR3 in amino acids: CATVGTVQETQYF. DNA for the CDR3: TGTGCCACCGTAGGGACAGTCCAAGAGACCCAGTACTTC.

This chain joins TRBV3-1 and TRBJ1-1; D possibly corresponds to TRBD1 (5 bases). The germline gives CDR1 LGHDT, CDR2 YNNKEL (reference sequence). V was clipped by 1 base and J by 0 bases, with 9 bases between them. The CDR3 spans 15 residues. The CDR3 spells CASSQAGHLNTEAFF. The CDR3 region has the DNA TGTGCCAGCAGCCAAGCCGGACACCTGAACACTGAAGCTTTCTTT.

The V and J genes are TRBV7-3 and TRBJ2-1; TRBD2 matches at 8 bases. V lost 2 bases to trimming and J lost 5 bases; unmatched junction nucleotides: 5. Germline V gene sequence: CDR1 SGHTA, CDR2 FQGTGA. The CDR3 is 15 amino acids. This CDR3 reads CASSLGSGVNNEQFF. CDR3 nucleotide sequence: TGTGCCAGCAGCTTAGGTAGCGGGGTCAACAATGAGCAGTTCTTC. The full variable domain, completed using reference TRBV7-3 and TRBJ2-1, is GAGVSQTPSNKVTEKGKYVELRCDPISGHTALYWYRQSLGQGPEFLIYFQGTGAADDSGLPNDRFFAVRPEGSVSTLKIQRTERGDSAVYLCASSLGSGVNNEQFFGPGTRLTVL.

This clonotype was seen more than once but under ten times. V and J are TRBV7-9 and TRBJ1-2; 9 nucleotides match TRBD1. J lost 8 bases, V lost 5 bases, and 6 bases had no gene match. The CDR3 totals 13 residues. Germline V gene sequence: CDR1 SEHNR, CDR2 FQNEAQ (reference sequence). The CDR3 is CASSQGQGDGYTF. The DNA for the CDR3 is TGTGCCAGCAGCCAGGGACAGGGAGACGGCTACACCTTC.

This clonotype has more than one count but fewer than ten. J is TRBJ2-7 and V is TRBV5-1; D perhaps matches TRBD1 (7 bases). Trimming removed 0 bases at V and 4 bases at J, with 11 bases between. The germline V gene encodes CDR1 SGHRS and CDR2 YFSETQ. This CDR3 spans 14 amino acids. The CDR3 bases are TGCGCCAGCAGCTTGGAGGGGGGACAGTACGAGCAGTACTTC. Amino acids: CASSLEGGQYEQYF.

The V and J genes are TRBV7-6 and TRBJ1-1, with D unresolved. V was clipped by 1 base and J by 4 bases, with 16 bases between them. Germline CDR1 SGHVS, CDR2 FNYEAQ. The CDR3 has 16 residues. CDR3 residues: CASSLEGGSTGTEAFF. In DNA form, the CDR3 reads TGTGCCAGCAGCTTAGAGGGTGGGTCGACGGGCACTGAAGCTTTCTTT.

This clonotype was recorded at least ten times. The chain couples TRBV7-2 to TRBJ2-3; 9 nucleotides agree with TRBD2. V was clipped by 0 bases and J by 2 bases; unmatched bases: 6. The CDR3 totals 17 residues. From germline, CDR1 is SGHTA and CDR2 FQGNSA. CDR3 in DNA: TGTGCCAGCAGCTTAGCGCGGAGCGGGGGGAACACAGATACGCAGTATTTT. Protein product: CASSLARSGGNTDTQYF.

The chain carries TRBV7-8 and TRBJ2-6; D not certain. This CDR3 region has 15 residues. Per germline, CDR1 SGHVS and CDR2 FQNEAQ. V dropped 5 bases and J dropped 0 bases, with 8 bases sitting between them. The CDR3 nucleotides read TGTGCCAGCAGCCAACGTAGCTCTGGGGCCAACGTCCTGACTTTC. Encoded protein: CASSQRSSGANVLTF.

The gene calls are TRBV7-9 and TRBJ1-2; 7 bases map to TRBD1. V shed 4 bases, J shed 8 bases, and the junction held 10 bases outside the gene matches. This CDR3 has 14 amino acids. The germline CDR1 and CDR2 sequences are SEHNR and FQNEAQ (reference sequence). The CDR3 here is CASSSPDRVGGYTF. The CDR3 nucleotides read TGTGCCAGCAGCTCACCCGACAGGGTCGGAGGCTACACCTTC. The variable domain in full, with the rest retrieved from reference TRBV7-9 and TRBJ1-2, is DTGVSQNPRHKITKRGQNVTFRCDPISEHNRLYWYRQTLGQGPEFLTYFQNEAQLEKSRLLSDRFSAERPKGSFSTLEIQRTEQGDSAMYLCASSSPDRVGGYTFGSGTRLTVV.

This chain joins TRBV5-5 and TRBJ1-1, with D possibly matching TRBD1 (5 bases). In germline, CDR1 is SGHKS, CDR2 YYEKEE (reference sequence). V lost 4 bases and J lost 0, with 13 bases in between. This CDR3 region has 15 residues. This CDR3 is CASSRQIVMNTEAFF. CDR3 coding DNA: TGTGCCAGCAGCCGACAGATAGTCATGAACACTGAAGCTTTCTTT.

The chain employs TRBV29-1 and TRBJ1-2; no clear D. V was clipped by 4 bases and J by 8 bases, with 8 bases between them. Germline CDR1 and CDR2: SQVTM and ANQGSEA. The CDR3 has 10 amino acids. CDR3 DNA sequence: TGCAGCGTTGCCGTAGGAGGCTACACCTTC. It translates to CSVAVGGYTF.

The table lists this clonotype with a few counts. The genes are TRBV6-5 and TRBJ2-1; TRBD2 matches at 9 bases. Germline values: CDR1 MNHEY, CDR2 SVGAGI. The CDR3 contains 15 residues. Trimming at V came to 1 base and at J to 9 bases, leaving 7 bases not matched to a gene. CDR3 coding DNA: TGTGCCAGCAGTTACTGGCGGGGGGGCCGGAGTGAGCAGTTCTTC. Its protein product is CASSYWRGGRSEQFF.

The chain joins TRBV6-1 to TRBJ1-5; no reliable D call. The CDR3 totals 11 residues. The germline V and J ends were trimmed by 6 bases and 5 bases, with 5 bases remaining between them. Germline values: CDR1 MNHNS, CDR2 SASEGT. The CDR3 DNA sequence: TGTGCCAGCAGCGCTTATCAGCCCCAGCATTTT. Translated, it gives CASSAYQPQHF.

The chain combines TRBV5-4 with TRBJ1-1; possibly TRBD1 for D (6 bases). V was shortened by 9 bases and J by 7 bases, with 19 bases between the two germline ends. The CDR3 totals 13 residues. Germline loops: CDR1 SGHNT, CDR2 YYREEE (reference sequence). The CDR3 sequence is CATLDSLGDEAFF. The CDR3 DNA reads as TGTGCCACCTTGGACAGTCTGGGTGATGAAGCTTTCTTT.

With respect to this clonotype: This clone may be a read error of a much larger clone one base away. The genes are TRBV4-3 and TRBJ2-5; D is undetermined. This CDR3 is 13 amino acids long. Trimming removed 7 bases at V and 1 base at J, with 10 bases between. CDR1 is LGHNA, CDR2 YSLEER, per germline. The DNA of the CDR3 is TGCGCCAGCATCCTGGTCCTCCAAGAGACCCAGTACTTC. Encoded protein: CASILVLQETQYF.

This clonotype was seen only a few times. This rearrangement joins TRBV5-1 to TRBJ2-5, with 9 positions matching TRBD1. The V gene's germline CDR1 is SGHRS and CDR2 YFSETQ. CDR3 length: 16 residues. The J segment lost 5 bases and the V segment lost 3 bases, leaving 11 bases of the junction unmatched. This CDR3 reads CASSSGPGTGTETQYF. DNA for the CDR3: TGCGCCAGCAGCTCAGGTCCCGGGACAGGGACGGAGACCCAGTACTTC.

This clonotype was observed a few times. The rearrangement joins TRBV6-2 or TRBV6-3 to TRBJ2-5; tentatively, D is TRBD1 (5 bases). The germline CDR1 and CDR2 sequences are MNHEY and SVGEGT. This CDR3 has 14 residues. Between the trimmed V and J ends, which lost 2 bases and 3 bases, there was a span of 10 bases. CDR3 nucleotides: TGTGCCAGCAGTTACCGGATGGACAAAGAGACCCAGTACTTC. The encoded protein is CASSYRMDKETQYF.